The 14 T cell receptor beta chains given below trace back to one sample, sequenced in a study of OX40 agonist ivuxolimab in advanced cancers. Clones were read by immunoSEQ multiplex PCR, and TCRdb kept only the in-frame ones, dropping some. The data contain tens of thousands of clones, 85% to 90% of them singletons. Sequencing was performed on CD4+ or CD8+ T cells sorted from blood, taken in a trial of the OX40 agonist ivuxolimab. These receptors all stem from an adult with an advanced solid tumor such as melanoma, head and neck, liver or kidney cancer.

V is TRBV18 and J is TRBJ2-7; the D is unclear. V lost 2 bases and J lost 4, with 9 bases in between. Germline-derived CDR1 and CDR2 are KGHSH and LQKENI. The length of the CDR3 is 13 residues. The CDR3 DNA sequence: TGTGCCAGCTCACCAACGCCGGAATACGAGCAGTACTTC. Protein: CASSPTPEYEQYF.

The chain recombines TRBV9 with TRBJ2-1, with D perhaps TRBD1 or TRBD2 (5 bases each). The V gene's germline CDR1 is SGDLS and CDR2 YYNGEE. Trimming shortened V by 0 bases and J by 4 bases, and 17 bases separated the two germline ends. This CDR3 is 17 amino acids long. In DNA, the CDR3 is TGTGCCAGCAGCGTAGAAGGGGAGTCGACGGGGTACAATGAGCAGTTCTTC. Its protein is CASSVEGESTGYNEQFF.

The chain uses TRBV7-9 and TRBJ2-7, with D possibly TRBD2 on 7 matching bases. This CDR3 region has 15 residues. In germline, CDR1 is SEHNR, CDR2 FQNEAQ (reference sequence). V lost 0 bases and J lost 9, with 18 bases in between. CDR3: CASSLAGLTGNGQYF. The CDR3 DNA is TGTGCCAGCAGCTTAGCGGGACTAACAGGGAACGGGCAGTACTTC. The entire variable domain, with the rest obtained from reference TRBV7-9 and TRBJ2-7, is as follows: DTGVSQNPRHKITKRGQNVTFRCDPISEHNRLYWYRQTLGQGPEFLTYFQNEAQLEKSRLLSDRFSAERPKGSFSTLEIQRTEQGDSAMYLCASSLAGLTGNGQYFGPGTRLTVT.

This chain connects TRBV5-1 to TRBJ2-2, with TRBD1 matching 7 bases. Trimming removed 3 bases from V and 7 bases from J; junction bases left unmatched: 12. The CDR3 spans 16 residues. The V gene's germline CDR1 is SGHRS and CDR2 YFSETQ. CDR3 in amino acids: CASSSGQAFGDGELFF. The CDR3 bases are TGCGCCAGCAGCTCAGGACAGGCCTTCGGGGACGGGGAGCTGTTTTTT.

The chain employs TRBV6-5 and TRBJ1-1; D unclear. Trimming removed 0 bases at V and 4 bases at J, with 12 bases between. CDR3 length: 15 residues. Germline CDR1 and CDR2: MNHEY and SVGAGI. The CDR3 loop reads CASSYSYQVRTEAFF. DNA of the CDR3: TGTGCCAGCAGTTACTCGTACCAGGTGCGCACTGAAGCTTTCTTT.

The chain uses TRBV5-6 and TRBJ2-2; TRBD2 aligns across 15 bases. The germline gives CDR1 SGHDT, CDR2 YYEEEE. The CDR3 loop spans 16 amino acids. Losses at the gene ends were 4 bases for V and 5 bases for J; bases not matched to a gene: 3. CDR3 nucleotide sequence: TGTGCCAGCAGCGGGACTAGCGGGAGGAGTACCGGGGAGCTGTTTTTT. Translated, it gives CASSGTSGRSTGELFF.

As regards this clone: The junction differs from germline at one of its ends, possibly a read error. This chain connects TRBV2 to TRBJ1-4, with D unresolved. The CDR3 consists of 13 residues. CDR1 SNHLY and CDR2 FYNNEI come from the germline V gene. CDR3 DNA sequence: TGTGCCAGCAGTGAGGCCCGGGAAAGAAAAATGTTTTTT. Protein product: CASSEARERKMFF. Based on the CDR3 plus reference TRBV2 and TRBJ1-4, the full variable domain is EPEVTQTPSHQVTQMGQEVILRCVPISNHLYFYWYRQILGQKVEFLVSFYNNEISEKSEIFDDQFSVERPDGSNFTLKIRSTKLEDSAMYFCASSEARERKMFFGSGTQLSVL.

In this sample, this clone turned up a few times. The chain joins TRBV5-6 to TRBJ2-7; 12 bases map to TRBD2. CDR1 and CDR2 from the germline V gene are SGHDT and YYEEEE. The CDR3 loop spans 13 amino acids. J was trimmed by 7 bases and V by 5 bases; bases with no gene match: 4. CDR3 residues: CASRNLAGGEQYF. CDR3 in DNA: TGTGCCAGCAGAAATCTAGCGGGAGGGGAGCAGTACTTC.

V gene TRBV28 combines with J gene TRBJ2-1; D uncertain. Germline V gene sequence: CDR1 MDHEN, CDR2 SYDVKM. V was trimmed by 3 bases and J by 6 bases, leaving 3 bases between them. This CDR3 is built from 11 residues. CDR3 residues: CASSLGNEQFF. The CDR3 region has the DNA TGTGCCAGCAGTTTGGGCAATGAGCAGTTCTTC. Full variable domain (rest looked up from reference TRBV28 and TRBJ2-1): DVKVTQSSRYLVKRTGEKVFLECVQDMDHENMFWYRQDPGLGLRLIYFSYDVKMKEKGDIPEGYSVSREKKERFSLILESASTNQTSMYLCASSLGNEQFFGPGTRLTVL.

The CDR3: CASSSDLNTEAFF. For the CDR3, the DNA is TGTGCCAGCAGTTCAGACTTGAACACTGAAGCTTTCTTT. The V call is TRBV9, the J call TRBJ1-1, with D hard to call. This CDR3 comprises 13 residues. Between the trimmed V and J ends, which lost 5 bases and 0 bases, there was a span of 8 bases. Germline assignment: CDR1 SGDLS and CDR2 YYNGEE.

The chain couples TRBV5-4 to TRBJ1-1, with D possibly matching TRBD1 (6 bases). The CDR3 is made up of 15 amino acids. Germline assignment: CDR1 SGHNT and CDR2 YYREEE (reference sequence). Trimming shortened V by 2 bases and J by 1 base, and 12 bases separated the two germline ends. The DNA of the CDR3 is TGTGCCAGCAGCTTTGCCGGGACAAAGAACACTGAAGCTTTCTTT. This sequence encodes CASSFAGTKNTEAFF.

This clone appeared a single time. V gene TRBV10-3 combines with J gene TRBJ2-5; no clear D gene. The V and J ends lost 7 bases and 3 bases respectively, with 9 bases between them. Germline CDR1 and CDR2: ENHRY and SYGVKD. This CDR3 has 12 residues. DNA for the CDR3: TGTGCCATCAAGTCCGTGGAAGAGACCCAGTACTTC. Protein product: CAIKSVEETQYF.

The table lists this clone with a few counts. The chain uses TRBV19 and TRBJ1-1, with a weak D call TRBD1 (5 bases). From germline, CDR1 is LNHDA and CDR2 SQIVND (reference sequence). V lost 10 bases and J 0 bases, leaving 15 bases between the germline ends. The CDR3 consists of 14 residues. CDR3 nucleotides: TGTGCCACCATGGGGCTCGAACTGAACACTGAAGCTTTCTTT. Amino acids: CATMGLELNTEAFF.

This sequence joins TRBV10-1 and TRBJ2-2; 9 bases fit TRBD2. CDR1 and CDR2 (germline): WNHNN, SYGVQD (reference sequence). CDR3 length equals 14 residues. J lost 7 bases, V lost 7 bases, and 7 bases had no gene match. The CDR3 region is CASTLAGRGGELFF. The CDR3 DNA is TGCGCCAGCACCCTAGCGGGGAGGGGCGGGGAGCTGTTTTTT.